This TCR beta chain emerged from a study of cytomegalovirus exposure and HLA in healthy donors. Trimming took 4 bases from V and 0 from J, leaving 13 bases between them. The germline gives CDR1 MGHRA, CDR2 YSYEKL. This CDR3 spans 15 amino acids. Libraries were prepared by immunoSEQ multiplex PCR; TCRdb keeps only in-frame clonotypes and omits some of them. The sample holds 150,000 to 250,000 clones, roughly 77% seen once. The donors were part of the roughly 130-subject validation cohort, which stood apart from the approximately 640-subject first cohort. The TCR originated in a woman aged 30 to 39 in good health and CMV-seronegative. Input material: PBMCs. The chain carries TRBV4-1 and TRBJ2-7, with D maybe TRBD1 (6 bases). CDR3 loop: CASSPGQGVSYEQYF. The CDR3 DNA reads TGCGCCAGCAGCCCGGGACAAGGGGTCTCCTACGAGCAGTACTTC.